Below are 8 T cell receptor beta chains sequenced from a single sample in a study of CD8+CD57+ T cells in acquired aplastic anemia. Before being chosen for sequencing, patients had shown CD8+CD57+ cell expansion by flow cytometry. According to the study, genomic DNA was the template for TCR beta VDJ and CDR3 profiling. TCRdb reprocessed the reads via MiXCR and lists one record per CDR3 protein. The sample shows about half a million distinct CDR3 sequences, around 33% of them seen only once. The sample taken for sequencing was sorted CD4+, CD8+, or CD8+CD57+ T cells (not recorded which) from PBMCs. The receptors stem from a human donor with aplastic anemia.

There are many counts of this clonotype. The gene calls are TRBV7-2 and TRBJ2-1, with a weak D call TRBD2 (6 bases). The CDR3 loop spans 12 amino acids. Between the trimmed V and J ends, which lost 5 bases and 9 bases, there was a span of 11 bases. The germline V gene encodes CDR1 SGHTA and CDR2 FQGNSA. The CDR3 DNA sequence: TGTGCCAGCAGCCGAGGAGGGATTGAGCAGTTCTTC. Encoded protein: CASSRGGIEQFF.

A few counts support this clonotype. The chain carries TRBV2 and TRBJ2-7, with D perhaps matching TRBD1 or TRBD2 (5 bases each). In germline, CDR1 is SNHLY, CDR2 FYNNEI. Trimming left V 7 bases short and J 4 bases short, with 11 bases between. The CDR3 contains 12 residues. DNA for the CDR3: TGTGCCAGCACCCGGGGCGATTACGAGCAGTACTTC. This sequence encodes CASTRGDYEQYF. Supplemented by reference TRBV2 and TRBJ2-7, the full variable domain reads EPEVTQTPSHQVTQMGQEVILRCVPISNHLYFYWYRQILGQKVEFLVSFYNNEISEKSEIFDDQFSVERPDGSNFTLKIRSTKLEDSAMYFCASTRGDYEQYFGPGTRLTVT.

This clonotype has a single count. One end of the junction does not line up with germline, which may come from a read error. DNA for the CDR3: TGTGCCAGCAGTTTAGAATTGGTGAATGAGCAGTTCTTC. Encoded protein: CASSLELVNEQFF. The V gene is TRBV7-8, the J gene TRBJ2-1; D gene uncertain. Germline V lookup: CDR1 SGHVS, CDR2 FQNEAQ. This CDR3 has 13 amino acids.

This clonotype has a count of ten or more. The CDR3 bases are TGTGCCAGTACCCCGGGACAGCTTTTCTCGGAGACCCAGTACTTC. Amino acid sequence: CASTPGQLFSETQYF. The chain combines TRBV19 with TRBJ2-5, with 7 bases that match TRBD1. J lost 5 bases, V lost 7 bases, and 13 bases had no gene match. Germline CDR1 reads LNHDA; CDR2 reads SQIVND (reference sequence). The CDR3 runs to 15 residues.

Many counts were recorded for this clonotype. The rearrangement uses TRBV20-1 and TRBJ2-7; D may be TRBD2 (5 bases). The germline CDR1 and CDR2 sequences are DFQATT and SNEGSKA (reference sequence). CDR3 size: 14 residues. The germline V and J ends were trimmed by 0 bases and 6 bases, with 15 bases remaining between them. The CDR3 region is CSARDLKLAGEQYF. The DNA of the CDR3 is TGCAGTGCTAGAGATCTCAAGCTTGCGGGCGAGCAGTACTTC.

This clonotype was seen repeatedly, ten times or more. The chain links TRBV10-3 to TRBJ2-5, with 8 bases matching TRBD1. This CDR3 comprises 14 residues. Germline loops: CDR1 ENHRY, CDR2 SYGVKD. With 3 bases clipped from V and 5 bases from J, the junction kept 5 bases outside the gene matches. The CDR3 sequence: CAISDAGQGETQYF. The CDR3, as DNA: TGTGCCATCAGTGACGCAGGACAGGGTGAGACCCAGTACTTC.

The chain carries TRBV5-4 and TRBJ1-2; TRBD1 agrees at 8 bases. V was pared by 0 bases and J by 3 bases, with 16 bases of the junction left unmatched. CDR1 and CDR2 from the germline V gene are SGHNT and YYREEE (reference sequence). The CDR3 covers 19 residues. CDR3 bases: TGTGCCAGCAGCTTGGTTGCCTCCGACAGGGGACTGTTCCACTATGGCTACACCTTC. Amino acids: CASSLVASDRGLFHYGYTF.

V usage is TRBV25-1 and J usage is TRBJ2-3; TRBD2 matches 8 bases. V lost 6 bases, J lost 5 bases, and 13 bases stayed unmatched. CDR3 length: 16 residues. The germline CDR1 and CDR2 sequences are MGHDK and SYGVNS. The CDR3 nucleotides are TGTGCCAGCAGCGTAGATGTGGGACTAGTCGAAGATACGCAGTATTTT. Translated, it gives CASSVDVGLVEDTQYF. Together with reference TRBV25-1 and TRBJ2-3, the CDR3 gives the full variable domain: EADIYQTPRYLVIGTGKKITLECSQTMGHDKMYWYQQDPGMELHLIHYSYGVNSTEKGDLSSESTVSRIRTEHFPLTLESARPSHTSQYLCASSVDVGLVEDTQYFGPGTRLTVL.